A single sample gave rise to the 27 T cell receptor beta chains below, sequenced in a study of response to subunit inactivated influenza vaccine (dated by TCRdb to 2017 to 2018). Library preparation employed RT-PCR. Sequencing used an Illumina HiSeq 2500. TCRdb took the public reads, trimmed them with fastp at Q25, ran MiXCR for clone calling and kept in-frame beta chains. Every distinct CDR3 protein forms one entry, paired with its most common genes and DNA. In all, the sample holds 290,000 or so distinct CDR3 sequences, and 22% of those were seen once. The ten largest clonotypes hold around a tenth of the sample. Sample: PBMCs from blood, taken 21 months after vaccination. The receptors stem from a man between 50 and 70 years old who received an inactivated influenza vaccine. Donor details come from another sample of the same person, matched by shared clones.

This clonotype has a handful of counts. The rearrangement uses TRBV5-1 and TRBJ1-6; D possibly corresponds to TRBD1 (5 bases). This CDR3 has 15 residues. The germline gives CDR1 SGHRS, CDR2 YFSETQ. Deletions cut 1 base from V and 7 bases from J, with 12 bases between. The CDR3 sequence is CASSLFADINSPLHF. The CDR3 region has the DNA TGCGCCAGCAGCTTGTTTGCGGACATAAATTCACCCCTCCACTTT. The entire variable domain, with the rest obtained from reference TRBV5-1 and TRBJ1-6, is as follows: KAGVTQTPRYLIKTRGQQVTLSCSPISGHRSVSWYQQTPGQGLQFLFEYFSETQRNKGNFPGRFSGRQFSNSRSEMNVSTLELGDSALYLCASSLFADINSPLHFGNGTRLTVT.

This sequence joins TRBV19 and TRBJ2-2, with 10 bases fitting TRBD1. CDR1 and CDR2 from the germline V gene are LNHDA and SQIVND (reference sequence). The CDR3 contains 12 residues. The CDR3 loop is CEGQGKSGELFF. The CDR3 bases are TGTGAGGGACAGGGGAAGTCCGGGGAGCTGTTTTTT.

The chain joins TRBV24-1 to TRBJ1-4; 11 bases fit TRBD1. The CDR3 loop spans 19 amino acids. The trim removed 4 bases at V and 2 bases at J, leaving 11 bases unmatched. The germline gives CDR1 KGHDR, CDR2 SFDVKD. CDR3: CATSDAGTGGFGTNEKLFF. The CDR3 nucleotides are TGTGCCACCAGTGACGCCGGGACAGGGGGATTCGGCACTAATGAAAAACTGTTTTTT.

This sequence joins TRBV20-1 and TRBJ2-4; D ambiguous. The germline V gene has CDR1 DFQATT and CDR2 SNEGSKA (reference sequence). The V end lost 6 bases, the J end lost 1 base, and 16 bases lay between the germline ends. The CDR3 contains 15 residues. The CDR3 bases are TGCAGTGCCACTTTGCCGGTTGGGGCCAAAAACATTCAGTACTTC. This sequence encodes CSATLPVGAKNIQYF.

V gene TRBV28 combines with J gene TRBJ1-5; TRBD1 aligns across 9 bases. This CDR3 region has 15 residues. With 7 bases clipped from V and 5 bases from J, the junction kept 9 bases outside the gene matches. In germline, CDR1 is MDHEN, CDR2 SYDVKM. The CDR3 is CASTSAGTGYQPQHF. The CDR3 bases are TGTGCCAGCACTTCTGCCGGGACAGGGTATCAGCCCCAGCATTTT. Supplemented by reference TRBV28 and TRBJ1-5, the full variable domain reads DVKVTQSSRYLVKRTGEKVFLECVQDMDHENMFWYRQDPGLGLRLIYFSYDVKMKEKGDIPEGYSVSREKKERFSLILESASTNQTSMYLCASTSAGTGYQPQHFGDGTRLSIL.

This chain connects TRBV6-5 to TRBJ2-7; D perhaps matches TRBD2 (8 bases). CDR1 and CDR2 from the germline V gene are MNHEY and SVGAGI. The CDR3 spans 15 residues. The V and J ends lost 4 bases and 1 base respectively, with 14 bases between them. CDR3 bases: TGTGCCAGCAGTTCGGGGGGGACAGCATCCTACGAGCAGTACTTC. Its translation is CASSSGGTASYEQYF.

V is TRBV9 and J is TRBJ2-7; perhaps TRBD2 as D (5 bases). In germline, CDR1 is SGDLS, CDR2 YYNGEE. The germline V and J ends were trimmed by 0 bases and 2 bases, with 12 bases remaining between them. The CDR3 is 15 residues long. CDR3 DNA: TGTGCCAGCAGCGTAGAGGGTAGCGATGCCTACGAGCAGTACTTC. Its translation: CASSVEGSDAYEQYF.

This clonotype has ten or more counts. The chain joins TRBV6-1 to TRBJ1-2, with D possibly being TRBD1 (5 bases). This CDR3 region has 13 residues. With 11 bases removed from V and 7 bases from J, the gap between germline ends came to 20 bases. From germline, CDR1 is MNHNS and CDR2 SASEGT. CDR3 in amino acids: CAVGDFQRTGYTF. CDR3 DNA: TGTGCCGTTGGGGACTTTCAAAGGACTGGCTACACCTTC.

The rearrangement uses TRBV7-2 and TRBJ2-7; 9 nucleotides agree with TRBD2. V shed 3 bases and J 3 bases; nucleotides not matched to a gene: 6. CDR1 SGHTA and CDR2 FQGNSA come from the germline V gene. The CDR3 consists of 15 residues. CDR3 residues: CASSLVSGSFYEQYF. Written as DNA, the CDR3 is TGTGCCAGCAGCTTGGTTAGCGGGAGTTTCTACGAGCAGTACTTC.

This clonotype was seen at least ten times. The chain links TRBV4-2 to TRBJ1-2; possibly TRBD1 for D (5 bases). The CDR3 totals 16 residues. Trimming pared 0 bases from V and 3 bases from J, leaving 14 bases between. CDR1 and CDR2 from the germline V gene are LGHNA and YNFKEQ. The DNA of the CDR3 is TGTGCCAGCAGCCAAGATTGGGGGATGGGCGACTATGGCTACACCTTC. Translation gives CASSQDWGMGDYGYTF.

The sample holds one count of this clonotype. The J gene is TRBJ1-5, the V gene TRBV20-1; 8 bases are shared with TRBD1. Germline assignment: CDR1 DFQATT and CDR2 SNEGSKA (reference sequence). This CDR3 contains 15 residues. Trimming removed 2 bases from V and 0 bases from J; junction bases left unmatched: 3. CDR3 protein: CSARLTGDSNQPQHF. The CDR3 coding sequence is TGCAGTGCTAGACTGACAGGGGATAGCAATCAGCCCCAGCATTTT.

This clonotype was counted ten times or more. The gene calls are TRBV2 and TRBJ1-1; possible D gene TRBD1, 6 bases. This CDR3 region has 14 residues. Trimming removed 8 bases from V and 3 bases from J, with 16 bases in between. Germline values: CDR1 SNHLY, CDR2 FYNNEI. The CDR3 DNA reads TGTGCCAGCTCGCCCGGGACATTAGACACTGAAGCTTTCTTT. Its translation: CASSPGTLDTEAFF.

The chain joins TRBV30 to TRBJ2-2; possible D gene TRBD1, 6 bases. The CDR3 runs to 16 residues. Trimming removed 3 bases from V and 5 bases from J, with 19 bases in between. CDR1 is GTSNPN and CDR2 is SVGIG in the germline V gene (reference sequence). The CDR3 is CAWRFPGQELTGELFF. In nucleotides, the CDR3 is TGTGCCTGGAGGTTCCCGGGACAAGAACTGACCGGGGAGCTGTTTTTT.

This clonotype was seen only a few times. The V gene is TRBV28, the J gene TRBJ2-7; TRBD2 agrees at 11 bases. The CDR3 length is 15 residues. With V trimmed by 5 bases and J by 0 bases, 3 bases remained unmatched. Looked up from germline, CDR1 is MDHEN and CDR2 is SYDVKM. The CDR3 is CASSLTSGGSYEQYF. The CDR3 bases are TGTGCCAGCAGTCTCACTAGCGGGGGCTCCTACGAGCAGTACTTC.

This chain links TRBV5-4 with TRBJ2-2; D gene unclear. CDR1 SGHNT and CDR2 YYREEE come from the germline V gene (reference sequence). This CDR3 is built from 15 residues. Trimming took 2 bases from V and 0 from J, leaving 8 bases between them. CDR3 sequence reads: CASSLYFANTGELFF. The CDR3 region has the DNA TGTGCCAGCAGCTTATACTTCGCGAACACCGGGGAGCTGTTTTTT.

This clonotype has more than one count but fewer than ten. The V and J genes are TRBV5-1 and TRBJ2-3, with D perhaps assigned TRBD1 or TRBD2 (5 bases each). CDR1 and CDR2 from the germline V gene are SGHRS and YFSETQ. V gave up 3 bases and J gave up 1 base, with 15 bases separating them. The CDR3 is made up of 16 amino acids. CDR3 region: CASSSGTYPGTDTQYF. Here the CDR3 DNA reads TGCGCCAGCAGCTCGGGGACGTACCCTGGCACAGATACGCAGTATTTT. The whole variable domain, remainder taken from reference TRBV5-1 and TRBJ2-3, is KAGVTQTPRYLIKTRGQQVTLSCSPISGHRSVSWYQQTPGQGLQFLFEYFSETQRNKGNFPGRFSGRQFSNSRSEMNVSTLELGDSALYLCASSSGTYPGTDTQYFGPGTRLTVL.

The sample holds a few counts of this clonotype. This chain links TRBV5-4 with TRBJ1-1; 10 bases line up with TRBD1. Germline CDR1 and CDR2: SGHNT and YYREEE (reference sequence). The CDR3 extends over 15 amino acids. The trim removed 4 bases at V and 5 bases at J, leaving 8 bases unmatched. CDR3 coding DNA: TGTGCCAGCAGCAAATCCGGGACAGGGGCAACTGAAGCTTTCTTT. The encoded protein is CASSKSGTGATEAFF.

This clonotype was seen a handful of times. The rearrangement links TRBV7-2 to TRBJ1-1; D is perhaps TRBD1 (6 bases). This CDR3 has 15 residues. V was pared by 5 bases and J by 4 bases, with 17 bases between. Germline V gives CDR1 SGHTA, CDR2 FQGNSA. The CDR3 loop reads CASSKGGGMGTEAFF. CDR3 bases: TGTGCCAGCAGCAAAGGGGGGGGCATGGGCACTGAAGCTTTCTTT.

This clonotype showed up just a few times. The V and J genes are TRBV10-3 and TRBJ1-4, with D unclear. The germline V and J ends were trimmed by 3 bases and 8 bases, with 10 bases remaining between them. This CDR3 spans 13 amino acids. Germline values: CDR1 ENHRY, CDR2 SYGVKD. CDR3 amino acids: CAISESGTEKLFF. CDR3 DNA sequence: TGTGCCATCAGTGAATCAGGTACCGAAAAACTGTTTTTT.

CDR3 DNA sequence: TGTGCCAGCAGCAACGACCGGGGTGGCAATCAGCCCCAGCATTTT. Translation gives CASSNDRGGNQPQHF. The V gene is TRBV7-9, the J gene TRBJ1-5; D not resolved. Germline CDR1 SEHNR, CDR2 FQNEAQ (reference sequence). V gave up 5 bases and J gave up 2 bases, with 13 bases separating them. The CDR3 runs to 15 residues.

This clonotype came up a few times. The V call is TRBV28, the J call TRBJ2-3; 7 bases map to TRBD2. With 6 bases clipped from V and 5 bases from J, the junction kept 5 bases outside the gene matches. The CDR3 has 13 residues. Germline loops: CDR1 MDHEN, CDR2 SYDVKM. The CDR3 loop is CASRWASGDTQYF. CDR3 DNA sequence: TGTGCCAGCAGGTGGGCTAGCGGAGATACGCAGTATTTT.

This clonotype was seen many times. The V call is TRBV12-3 or TRBV12-4, the J call TRBJ1-6; D call uncertain. The V and J ends lost 4 bases and 0 bases respectively, with 4 bases between them. CDR3 length: 14 amino acids. CDR3 bases: TGTGCCAGCAGTTGGAGCTCCTATAATTCACCCCTCCACTTT. Translation: CASSWSSYNSPLHF.

The chain carries TRBV12-3 or TRBV12-4 and TRBJ2-1; D not resolved. Trimming pared 5 bases from V and 8 bases from J, leaving 13 bases between. This CDR3 contains 13 residues. The CDR3 region is CASSAPSVDEQFF. CDR3 in DNA: TGTGCCAGCAGTGCGCCCTCGGTCGATGAGCAGTTCTTC.

Remarks on this clonotype: This CDR3 is missing its conserved last phenylalanine or tryptophan, likely due to a read error. The chain couples TRBV9 to TRBJ1-1; D call uncertain. Germline V gene lookup returns CDR1 SGDLS and CDR2 YYNGEE. Trimming removed 4 bases from V and 3 bases from J, with 13 bases in between. The CDR3 extends over 14 amino acids. DNA of the CDR3: TGTGCCAGCAGCCCCCGGGTCACCTACACTGAAGCTTTCCTT. It encodes CASSPRVTYTEAFL.

This CDR3 reads CATSDQRRANEQFF. The DNA for the CDR3 is TGTGCCACCAGTGACCAACGGAGGGCGAATGAGCAGTTCTTC. V gene TRBV24-1 combines with J gene TRBJ2-1; a weak D match, TRBD2 (6 bases). The CDR3 loop spans 14 amino acids. The V and J ends lost 4 bases and 7 bases respectively, with 13 bases between them. Per the germline V gene, CDR1 is KGHDR and CDR2 is SFDVKD.

The chain is built from TRBV29-1 and TRBJ2-7; no definite D call. The V gene's germline CDR1 is SQVTM and CDR2 ANQGSEA. Trimming removed 7 bases from V and 7 bases from J, with 14 bases in between. The length of the CDR3 is 11 residues. The CDR3 loop is CSAWAEREQYF. CDR3 coding DNA: TGCAGCGCCTGGGCCGAACGGGAGCAGTACTTC.

The chain is built from TRBV29-1 and TRBJ2-7, with 7 bases identical to TRBD2. Germline loops: CDR1 SQVTM, CDR2 ANQGSEA. The J segment lost 0 bases and the V segment lost 4 bases, leaving 6 bases of the junction unmatched. This CDR3 is built from 14 residues. The CDR3 DNA is TGCAGCGTTGCGGGAGGATCGAGCTCCTACGAGCAGTACTTC. This codes for CSVAGGSSSYEQYF.